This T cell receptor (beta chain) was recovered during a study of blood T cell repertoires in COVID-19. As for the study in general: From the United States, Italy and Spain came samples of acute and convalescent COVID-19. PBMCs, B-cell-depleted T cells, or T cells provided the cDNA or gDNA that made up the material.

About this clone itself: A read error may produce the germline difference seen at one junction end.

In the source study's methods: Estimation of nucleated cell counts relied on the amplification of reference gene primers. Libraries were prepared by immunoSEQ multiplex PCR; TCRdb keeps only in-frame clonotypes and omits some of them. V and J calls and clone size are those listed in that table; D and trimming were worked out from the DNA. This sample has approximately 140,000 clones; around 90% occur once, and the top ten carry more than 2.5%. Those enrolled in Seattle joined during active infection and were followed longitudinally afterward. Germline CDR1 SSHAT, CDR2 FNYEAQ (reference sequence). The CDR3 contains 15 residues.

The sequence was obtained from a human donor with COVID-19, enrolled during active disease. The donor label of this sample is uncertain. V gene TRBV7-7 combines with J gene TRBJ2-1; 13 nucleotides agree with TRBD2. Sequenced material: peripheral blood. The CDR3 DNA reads TGTGCTAGCAGCCACGGACTAGCGGGAGAGAATGAGCAGTTCTTC. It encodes CASSHGLAGENEQFF.